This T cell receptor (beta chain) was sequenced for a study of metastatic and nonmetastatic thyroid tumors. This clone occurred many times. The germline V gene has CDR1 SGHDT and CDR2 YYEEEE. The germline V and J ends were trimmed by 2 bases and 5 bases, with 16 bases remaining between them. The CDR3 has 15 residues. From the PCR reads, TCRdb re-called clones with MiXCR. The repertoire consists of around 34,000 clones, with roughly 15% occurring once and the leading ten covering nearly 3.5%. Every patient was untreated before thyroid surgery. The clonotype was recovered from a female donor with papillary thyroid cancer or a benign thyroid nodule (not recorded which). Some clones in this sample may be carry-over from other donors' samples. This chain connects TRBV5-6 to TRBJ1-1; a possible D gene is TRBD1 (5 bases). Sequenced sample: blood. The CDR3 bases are TGTGCCAGCAGCTTTGGGGGGACCGTACGGACTGAAGCTTTCTTT. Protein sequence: CASSFGGTVRTEAFF.